Following are 11 T cell receptor beta chains from one sample sequenced in a study of early T cells in non-severe SARS-CoV-2 infection (dated by TCRdb to about 2021). Receptor libraries were prepared by 5' RACE. The sequencer was a NextSeq 500. TCRdb passed the public sequencing reads through fastp at Q25 and MiXCR, retaining productive beta sequences. Under each unique CDR3 protein, matching rows form one entry showing the most common genes and DNA. This sample holds approximately 74,000 distinct CDR3 sequences; 14% to 15% were observed only once. The leading ten clones occupy around 9.9% of the sample. Source material: whole blood. These receptors originate from an adult who was a healthcare worker with PCR-confirmed SARS-CoV-2 infection or an uninfected control (not recorded which).

This chain uses TRBV10-2 with TRBJ1-1; 11 positions match TRBD1. CDR3 size: 15 residues. The trim removed 4 bases at V and 3 bases at J, leaving 4 bases unmatched. The germline gives CDR1 WSHSY, CDR2 SAAADI. CDR3 coding DNA: TGCGCCAGCAGTGTCTGGGACAGGGGGTACACTGAAGCTTTCTTT. This encodes CASSVWDRGYTEAFF.

The chain has TRBV6-2 or TRBV6-3 and TRBJ2-3; 7 nucleotides agree with TRBD2. The V gene end was trimmed by 4 bases and the J gene end by 5 bases; junction bases not matched to a gene: 9. The CDR3 loop spans 15 amino acids. Germline V gene data show CDR1 as MNHEY and CDR2 as SVGEGT. The CDR3 nucleotides are TGTGCCAGCAGTTCCCTCGCGGGGGAGCGAGATACGCAGTATTTT. It translates to CASSSLAGERDTQYF.

In its sample, this clonotype was seen a few times. This chain connects TRBV14 to TRBJ1-1; D is unclear. The CDR3 loop spans 12 amino acids. V lost 5 bases to trimming and J lost 4 bases, with 8 bases between them. Germline V CDR1 and CDR2: SGHDN, FVKESK. Written as DNA, the CDR3 is TGTGCCAGCAGCTACTTCGGCACTGAAGCTTTCTTT. It is translated as CASSYFGTEAFF. The variable domain in full, with the rest retrieved from reference TRBV14 and TRBJ1-1, is EAGVTQFPSHSVIEKGQTVTLRCDPISGHDNLYWYRRVMGKEIKFLLHFVKESKQDESGMPNNRFLAERTGGTYSTLKVQPAELEDSGVYFCASSYFGTEAFFGQGTRLTVV.

This chain's CDR3 is CASSYSERATGANVLTF. The CDR3 region has the DNA TGTGCCAGCAGTTACTCGGAAAGGGCGACCGGGGCCAACGTCCTGACTTTC. This rearrangement joins TRBV6-5 to TRBJ2-6; D ambiguous. Between the trimmed V and J ends, which lost 0 bases and 4 bases, there was a span of 13 bases. The CDR3 is made up of 17 amino acids. Germline V gene sequence: CDR1 MNHEY, CDR2 SVGAGI.

This clonotype was picked up a small number of times. The chain combines TRBV6-2 or TRBV6-3 with TRBJ2-2; D perhaps matches TRBD1 (6 bases). Germline CDR1 MNHEY, CDR2 SVGEGT. The V gene lost 6 bases and the J gene lost 2 bases, with 19 bases spanning the gap. The CDR3 length is 17 residues. This CDR3 is CASRLRGQGSNTGELFF. In DNA, the CDR3 is TGTGCCAGCAGGCTCCGTGGGCAGGGGTCTAACACCGGGGAGCTGTTTTTT.

This clonotype has only one observation. The chain employs TRBV11-2 and TRBJ2-3; 9 nucleotides align to TRBD2. CDR3 length: 15 amino acids. The trim removed 0 bases at V and 4 bases at J, leaving 2 bases unmatched. Germline V gives CDR1 SGHAT, CDR2 FQNNGV. CDR3 in amino acids: CASSLDSGGPDTQYF. Here the CDR3 DNA reads TGTGCCAGCAGCTTAGATAGCGGGGGTCCAGATACGCAGTATTTT.

This clonotype was seen more than once but under ten times. This rearrangement joins TRBV7-8 to TRBJ1-4; tentative D call: TRBD1 (5 bases). V shed 5 bases and J shed 4 bases, with 11 bases lying between them. The CDR3 consists of 14 residues. Germline V lookup: CDR1 SGHVS, CDR2 FQNEAQ. In DNA form, the CDR3 reads TGTGCCAGCAGCCCCGGGACGGTTAATGAAAAACTGTTTTTT. It specifies CASSPGTVNEKLFF.

This chain connects TRBV10-3 to TRBJ2-1; TRBD2 is a possible D gene (7 bases). This CDR3 region has 12 residues. The germline CDR1 and CDR2 sequences are ENHRY and SYGVKD. Trimming pared 10 bases from V and 9 bases from J, leaving 16 bases between. The CDR3 is CANGPGEGEQFF. CDR3 coding DNA: TGTGCCAACGGACCAGGGGAGGGTGAGCAGTTCTTC.

CDR3 residues: CASSSPGTSGGNTGELFF. CDR3 coding DNA: TGTGCCAGCAGTTCTCCCGGGACTAGCGGGGGAAACACCGGGGAGCTGTTTTTT. This chain connects TRBV28 to TRBJ2-2, with 14 bases identical to TRBD2. CDR1 is MDHEN, CDR2 SYDVKM, per germline. This CDR3 is built from 18 residues. The V gene end was trimmed by 4 bases and the J gene end by 2 bases; junction bases not matched to a gene: 6.

This clonotype was picked up many times. The CDR3 DNA reads TGTGCCAGCAGCTTAGCCTCCTCAAGGTCACCCCTCCACTTT. As protein: CASSLASSRSPLHF. The chain uses TRBV7-9 and TRBJ1-6, with unresolved D. This CDR3 is 14 amino acids long. Germline V gives CDR1 SEHNR, CDR2 FQNEAQ (reference sequence). Between the trimmed V and J ends, which lost 0 bases and 10 bases, there was a span of 10 bases. The full variable domain, rest sourced from reference TRBV7-9 and TRBJ1-6, is DTGVSQNPRHKITKRGQNVTFRCDPISEHNRLYWYRQTLGQGPEFLTYFQNEAQLEKSRLLSDRFSAERPKGSFSTLEIQRTEQGDSAMYLCASSLASSRSPLHFGNGTRLTVT.

The rearrangement links TRBV5-4 to TRBJ2-2, with D perhaps matching TRBD2 (6 bases). Per germline, CDR1 SGHNT and CDR2 YYREEE (reference sequence). V gave up 0 bases and J gave up 4 bases, with 16 bases separating them. This CDR3 has 17 residues. The CDR3 spells CASSLGGRLASTGELFF. Written as DNA, the CDR3 is TGTGCCAGCAGCTTGGGAGGGCGGCTAGCGAGCACCGGGGAGCTGTTTTTT.